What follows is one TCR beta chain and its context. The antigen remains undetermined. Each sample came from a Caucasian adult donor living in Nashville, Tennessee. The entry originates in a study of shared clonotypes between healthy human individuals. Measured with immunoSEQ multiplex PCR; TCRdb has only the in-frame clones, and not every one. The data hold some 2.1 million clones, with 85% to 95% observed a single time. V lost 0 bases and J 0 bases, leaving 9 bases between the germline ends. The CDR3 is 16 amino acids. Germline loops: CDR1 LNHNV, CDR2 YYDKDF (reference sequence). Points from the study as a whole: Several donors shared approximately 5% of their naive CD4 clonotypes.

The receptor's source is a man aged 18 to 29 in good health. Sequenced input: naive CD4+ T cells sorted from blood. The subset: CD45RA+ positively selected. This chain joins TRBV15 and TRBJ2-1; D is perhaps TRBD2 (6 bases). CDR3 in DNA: TGTGCCACCAGCAGAGATGTGGGGGGCTCCTACAATGAGCAGTTCTTC. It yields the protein CATSRDVGGSYNEQFF.